This TCR beta chain was sequenced in a study of control samples from healthy donors and cancer patients. The protocol was immunoSEQ multiplex PCR, while the TCRdb copy is restricted to in-frame clones and leaves out a portion. The sample includes roughly 200,000 clones, about 93% of them seen just once. CDR1 MDHEN and CDR2 SYDVKM come from the germline V gene. The CDR3 sequence is 14 residues long. Trimming removed 2 bases from V and 8 bases from J; junction bases left unmatched: 6. The chain recombines TRBV28 with TRBJ1-2; TRBD1 matches 9 bases. Input material: blood. The TCR was taken from a man in his late teens or twenties in good health. CDR3 sequence: CASSLRDRAFGYTF. For the CDR3, the DNA is TGTGCCAGCAGTTTACGGGACAGGGCATTCGGCTACACCTTC.